One and the same sample provided the 17 T cell receptor beta chains below, sequenced in a study of tumor and adjacent non-tumor tissue in lung cancer listed by TCRdb under 2018. The library was produced with multiplex PCR. Sequenced using an Illumina HiSeq 2500. TCRbeta libraries were built by three rounds of nested PCR using primers (Table S4), following protocols modified from ARM-PCR. The public reads were reanalyzed by TCRdb: fastp trimming at Q25, MiXCR alignment, in-frame beta chains only. Each CDR3 protein gets just one entry, which takes the most common genes and DNA from the rows behind it. The table for this sample lists approximately 140,000 distinct CDR3 sequences; approximately 70% of them were counted only once. About 20% of the sample rests with the top ten. RNA was isolated from bulk, unsorted tissue, and RNA quality was assessed with a NanoDrop ND-1000 and an Agilent 2100. Sample: lung tumor tissue. All receptors come from a man in his 60s with small cell lung cancer.

This clonotype was seen only once. Just one base apart from a much larger clone, this may be a read error. The chain links TRBV20-1 to TRBJ1-2; the D is unclear. The CDR3 spans 14 residues. Germline CDR1 and CDR2: DFQATT and SNEGSKA (reference sequence). The ends were cut back, 2 bases at V and 3 bases at J, with 13 bases in the middle. The CDR3, as DNA: TGCAGTGCTAGATGGTTGAGAGCAGACTATGGCTACACCTTC. It translates to CSARWLRADYGYTF.

In its sample, this clonotype was seen once. V is TRBV20-1 and J is TRBJ1-2; D unresolved. The CDR3 contains 11 residues. CDR1 is DFQATT, CDR2 SNEGSKA, per germline (reference sequence). The V end was cut by 7 bases, the J end by 3 bases, with 9 bases between. The CDR3 is CSVEIDYGYTF. CDR3 sequence (DNA): TGCAGTGTTGAAATCGACTATGGCTACACCTTC.

With respect to this clonotype: This may be a read error: a much more frequent sequence differs by one nucleotide. The genes are TRBV28 and TRBJ1-1; maybe TRBD1 (6 bases). Germline assignment: CDR1 MDHEN and CDR2 SYDVKM. The CDR3 is 14 amino acids. The germline V and J ends were trimmed by 7 bases and 4 bases, with 16 bases remaining between them. The CDR3 nucleotides read TGTGCCAGCATCTTTGGGGGGCTCGGCACTGAAGCTTTCTTT. Translating gives CASIFGGLGTEAFF.

Worth noting for this clonotype: At one boundary the junction diverges from the germline segment, which might be a read error. The chain uses TRBV11-2 and TRBJ2-6, with D possibly TRBD1 on 5 matching bases. The CDR3 length is 18 residues. Germline CDR1 is SGHAT and CDR2 is FQNNGV. CDR3 sequence (DNA): TGTGCCAGAAGCCCAACCGACCGACAGCGCTCTGGGGCCAATGTCCTGACTTTC. It yields the protein CARSPTDRQRSGANVLTF.

This clonotype has a count of ten or more. This rearrangement joins TRBV4-2 to TRBJ2-1, with D perhaps matching TRBD2 (6 bases). The CDR3 has 14 residues. Germline CDR1 LGHNA, CDR2 YNFKEQ. V lost 1 base and J lost 12, with 16 bases in between. The CDR3 coding sequence is TGTGCCAGCAGCCAAGCAAGCGGGTACACCGGGCAGTTCTTC. It translates to CASSQASGYTGQFF.

Comments on this clonotype: Since a much larger clone is just one base distant, this may be a read error. V is TRBV29-1 and J is TRBJ2-2; 10 bases match TRBD1. The CDR3 consists of 15 residues. From germline, CDR1 is SQVTM and CDR2 ANQGSEA. Here the CDR3 reads CSVGGGTGATRELFF. The CDR3 DNA is TGCAGCGTTGGGGGAGGGACAGGGGCCACCCGGGAGCTGTTTTTT.

This clonotype was seen many times. This chain's CDR3 is CSVAEGINYGYTF. The DNA of the CDR3 is TGCAGCGTTGCTGAGGGGATCAACTATGGCTACACCTTC. The chain recombines TRBV29-1 with TRBJ1-2; a possible D gene is TRBD1 (5 bases). This CDR3 is built from 13 residues. The germline CDR1 and CDR2 sequences are SQVTM and ANQGSEA. The V end was cut by 4 bases, the J end by 2 bases, with 11 bases between.

A note on this clonotype: With a much larger clone just one base away, this may be a read error. The rearrangement uses TRBV29-1 and TRBJ2-2; TRBD2 is a possible D gene (5 bases). CDR1 is SQVTM and CDR2 is ANQGSEA in the germline V gene. The CDR3 has 15 residues. The CDR3 loop reads CSSQGETLNTGKLFF. CDR3 nucleotide sequence: TGCAGCTCTCAAGGAGAAACCCTAAACACCGGGAAGCTGTTTTTT.

Worth noting for this clonotype: At one end, the junction sequence differs from germline, possibly due to a read error. This chain links TRBV11-2 with TRBJ2-2; D is tentatively TRBD1 or TRBD2 (5 bases each). Germline V gene data show CDR1 as SGHAT and CDR2 as FQNNGV. The CDR3 totals 16 residues. CDR3 sequence: CASSLVGATGTGELFF. The CDR3 region has the DNA TGTGCCAGCAGCTTAGTCGGGGCTACGGGCACCGGGGAACTGTTTTTT. Full variable domain (outside the CDR3, taken from reference TRBV11-2 and TRBJ2-2): EAGVAQSPRYKIIEKRQSVAFWCNPISGHATLYWYQQILGQGPKLLIQFQNNGVVDDSQLPKDRFSAERLKGVDSTLKIQPAKLEDSAVYLCASSLVGATGTGELFFGEGSRLTVL.

Turning to this clonotype: This may stem from a read error, because a much larger clone lies one nucleotide away. V gene TRBV6-1 combines with J gene TRBJ1-5, with 8 bases that match TRBD1. The CDR3 consists of 14 residues. CDR1 MNHNS and CDR2 SASEGT come from the germline V gene. CDR3 bases: TGTGCCAGCAGTGAGGCAGGGGGCAATCAGCCCGAGCATTTT. It codes for CASSEAGGNQPEHF.

A word on this clonotype: A much larger clone differs by one base, so this may be a read error. This rearrangement joins TRBV29-1 to TRBJ2-3, with 8 bases fitting TRBD2. Losses at the gene ends were 4 bases for V and 11 bases for J; bases not matched to a gene: 8. CDR1 is SQVTM and CDR2 is ANQGSEA in the germline V gene. The CDR3 is 12 residues long. CDR3 bases: TGCAGCGTTGCCGTCCGGCGGGAGGTGCAGTATTTT. As protein: CSVAVRREVQYF.

This clonotype turned up a few times. V usage is TRBV10-3 and J usage is TRBJ2-1; 9 bases are a match to TRBD2. The CDR3 sequence is 19 residues long. CDR1 ENHRY and CDR2 SYGVKD come from the germline V gene. Trimming at V came to 7 bases and at J to 1 base, leaving 17 bases not matched to a gene. CDR3 DNA sequence: TGTGCCATCAATATTGGTCAAAGCGGGGGGCGATCTTCCTACAATGAGCAGTTCTTC. Translation: CAINIGQSGGRSSYNEQFF.

In its sample, this clonotype was seen a few times. V gene TRBV20-1 combines with J gene TRBJ1-1; D is unclear. V lost 5 bases and J lost 4, with 17 bases in between. The CDR3 length is 14 residues. Germline CDR1 DFQATT, CDR2 SNEGSKA (reference sequence). The CDR3: CSALGSEESTEAFF. The CDR3 DNA reads TGCAGTGCTCTGGGGAGTGAGGAAAGCACTGAAGCTTTCTTT.

As regards this clonotype: At one of its ends the junction is not consistent with the germline gene, which may arise from a read error. V and J are TRBV20-1 and TRBJ1-1, with D perhaps matching TRBD1 (5 bases). Looked up from germline, CDR1 is DFQATT and CDR2 is SNEGSKA (reference sequence). CDR3 size: 12 residues. The CDR3 protein is CSAGQQKTEALF. Written as DNA, the CDR3 is TGTAGTGCTGGACAACAGAAGACTGAAGCTCTCTTT.

The chain recombines TRBV6-6 with TRBJ1-1, with D possibly being TRBD1 (5 bases). In germline, CDR1 is MNHNY, CDR2 SVGAGI (reference sequence). The CDR3 totals 16 residues. The V gene lost 0 bases and the J gene lost 6 bases, with 17 bases spanning the gap. CDR3 in amino acids: CASSYSSGQGRSEAFF. CDR3 in DNA: TGTGCCAGCAGTTACTCGTCCGGGCAGGGTAGATCTGAAGCTTTCTTT.

As concerns this clonotype: The conserved final phenylalanine or tryptophan is absent from the CDR3, which likely points to a read error. This CDR3 reads CASTQSLSGQETQYL. In DNA form, the CDR3 reads TGTGCCAGCACACAGTCCCTGTCGGGTCAAGAGACCCAGTACTTA. The chain couples TRBV6-1 to TRBJ2-5; no clear D gene. CDR3 length equals 15 residues. Trimming removed 7 bases from V and 2 bases from J, with 17 bases in between. Germline V lookup: CDR1 MNHNS, CDR2 SASEGT.

This clonotype showed up just once. Here the CDR3 omits its conserved ending phenylalanine or tryptophan, so a read error is the likely source. CDR3 in DNA: TGTGCCAGCAGCCAATTTAAACAGAACAATCAGCCCCAGCATTAT. It codes for CASSQFKQNNQPQHY. This chain links TRBV4-2 with TRBJ1-5, with D hard to call. The CDR3 sequence is 15 residues long. Trimming stripped 2 bases from V and 3 bases from J, with 11 bases between. Germline V gene sequence: CDR1 LGHNA, CDR2 YNFKEQ.